These T cell receptor beta chains were read from a single sample in a study of blood T cell repertoires in COVID-19. Profiled with immunoSEQ multiplex PCR; TCRdb holds only in-frame clones, not every one. Here the sample spans 200,000 to 250,000 clones, around 90% being singletons. The sample comprised peripheral blood. The receptors come from a man aged 25-45 years with COVID-19, enrolled during active disease. Each CDR3 is given with its conserved first and last residue. The D gene is left open where the match is weak. Clone size, where shown, is once, few, many, or a class for clones that have expanded.

clone size | D gene | J gene | V gene | CDR3 length | CDR3 protein | CDR3 DNA
NA | TRBD1 | TRBJ2-1 | TRBV3-1/TRBV3-2 | 16 | CASSPSGQGATGEQFF | TGTGCCAGCAGCCCCTCGGGACAGGGGGCGACGGGTGAGCAGTTCTTC
NA | TRBD2 | TRBJ2-2 | TRBV4-1 | 19 | CASSQDVSSGGTMSGELFF | TGCGCCAGCAGCCAAGATGTGTCTAGCGGGGGGACTATGTCCGGGGAGCTGTTTTTT
NA | TRBD1 | TRBJ1-2 | TRBV5-1 | 15 | CASSKGQGSIYGYTF | TGCGCCAGCAGCAAGGGACAGGGGAGTATCTATGGCTACACCTTC
NA | NA | TRBJ2-3 | TRBV18 | 14 | CASSPISSTDTQYF | TGTGCCAGCTCACCAATTAGCTCCACAGATACGCAGTATTTT
once | NA | TRBJ1-1 | TRBV30 | 13 | CAWRPQVNTEAFF | TGTGCCTGGAGACCCCAGGTGAACACTGAAGCTTTCTTT
NA | NA | TRBJ1-1 | TRBV19 | 14 | CASSIVNRDTEAFF | TGTGCCAGTAGTATAGTTAACAGGGACACTGAAGCTTTCTTT
NA | NA | TRBJ1-4 | TRBV4-1 | 16 | CASSLQPLRDGEKLFF | TGCGCCAGCAGCCTCCAACCTCTCAGGGATGGTGAAAAACTGTTTTTT
NA | NA | TRBJ1-2 | TRBV5-1 | 16 | CASSPRQGADNYGYTF | TGCGCCAGCAGCCCAAGGCAAGGAGCAGACAACTATGGCTACACCTTC
NA | NA | TRBJ2-1 | TRBV27 | 14 | CASSPLSFGNEQFF | TGTGCCAGCAGTCCCCTAAGCTTTGGTAATGAGCAGTTCTTC
NA | NA | TRBJ1-5 | TRBV6-5 | 16 | CASSYGSGASNQPQHF | TGTGCCAGCAGTTACGGCAGCGGGGCAAGCAATCAGCCCCAGCATTTT
once | TRBD1 | TRBJ1-1 | TRBV14 | 14 | CASSSLTGNTEAFF | TGTGCCAGCAGCTCTCTGACAGGGAATACTGAAGCTTTCTTT
NA | NA | TRBJ2-1 | TRBV5-4 | 14 | CASSLDGGALEQFF | TGTGCCAGCAGCTTGGATGGGGGGGCCTTAGAGCAGTTCTTC
NA | TRBD1 | TRBJ2-1 | TRBV2 | 15 | CASRDRGFSYNEQFF | TGTGCCAGCAGGGACAGGGGTTTCTCCTACAATGAGCAGTTCTTC
NA | NA | TRBJ1-2 | TRBV11-2 | 14 | CASSLDTSNYGYTF | TGTGCCAGCAGCTTAGATACTAGTAACTATGGCTACACCTTC
NA | TRBD2 | TRBJ2-2 | TRBV6-4 | 17 | CASPTTPSGGCTGELFF | TGTGCCAGCCCAACAACCCCCAGCGGGGGGTGCACCGGGGAGCTGTTTTTT
NA | NA | TRBJ1-1 | TRBV7-3 | 13 | CASSLTANTEAFF | TGTGCCAGCAGCCTGACAGCAAACACTGAAGCTTTCTTT
NA | TRBD2 | TRBJ2-3 | TRBV18 | 16 | CASSPLAGGPTDTQYF | TGTGCCAGCTCACCTCTAGCGGGGGGCCCCACAGATACGCAGTATTTT
NA | TRBD2 | TRBJ2-3 | TRBV20-1 | 15 | CSASRSGGTTDTQYF | TGCAGTGCTAGTCGTAGCGGGGGGACCACAGATACGCAGTATTTT
few | TRBD1 | TRBJ1-1 | TRBV10-1 | 13 | CASGGQGGTEAFF | TGCGCCAGCGGGGGACAGGGAGGAACTGAAGCTTTCTTT
NA | TRBD1 | TRBJ1-4 | TRBV6-1 | 16 | CASSANTGAGNEKLFF | TGTGCCAGCAGTGCTAATACAGGGGCGGGGAATGAAAAACTGTTTTTT
NA | TRBD1 | TRBJ2-2 | TRBV28 | 15 | CASTTIQGATGELFF | TGTGCCAGCACCACCATACAGGGGGCCACCGGGGAGCTGTTTTTT
NA | NA | TRBJ2-7 | TRBV6-2/TRBV6-3 | 11 | CASSYSHEQYF | TGTGCCAGCAGTTACAGCCACGAGCAGTACTTC
NA | TRBD1 | TRBJ1-2 | TRBV29-1 | 13 | CSVDGQAYYGYTF | TGCAGCGTCGACGGACAGGCCTACTATGGCTACACCTTC
NA | NA | TRBJ2-7 | TRBV6-5 | 12 | CASRSPGGEQYF | TGTGCCAGCAGGTCTCCCGGGGGCGAGCAGTACTTC
NA | NA | TRBJ1-2 | TRBV5-1 | 14 | CASSLGAGAFGYTF | TGCGCCAGCAGCTTGGGTGCGGGGGCGTTTGGCTACACCTTC
NA | NA | TRBJ1-1 | TRBV14 | 15 | CASSQDGAGNTEAFF | TGTGCCAGCAGCCAAGATGGCGCAGGCAACACTGAAGCTTTCTTT
once | NA | TRBJ1-6 | TRBV19 | 14 | CASSGQGHNSPLHF | TGTGCCAGTAGTGGGCAGGGGCATAATTCACCCCTCCACTTT
NA | TRBD2 | TRBJ2-5 | TRBV19 | 15 | CASSISRGGQETQYF | TGTGCCAGTAGTATCTCGCGGGGGGGCCAAGAGACCCAGTACTTC
NA | NA | TRBJ1-5 | TRBV9 | 14 | CASSERGINQPQHF | TGTGCCAGCAGCGAGCGAGGGATCAATCAGCCCCAGCATTTT
NA | NA | TRBJ1-1 | TRBV9 | 14 | CASSVTTGNTEAFF | TGTGCCAGCAGCGTTACAACGGGGAACACTGAAGCTTTCTTT
once | NA | TRBJ1-3 | TRBV5-6 | 15 | CASSLEAFSGNTIYF | TGTGCCAGCAGCTTGGAAGCATTCTCTGGAAACACCATATATTTT
NA | NA | TRBJ2-1 | TRBV7-9 | 12 | CASREGQNEQFF | TGTGCCAGCAGGGAGGGGCAGAATGAGCAGTTCTTC
NA | TRBD1 | TRBJ2-7 | TRBV5-4 | 15 | CASSRKTGESYEQYF | TGTGCCAGCAGCCGAAAGACAGGGGAATCCTACGAGCAGTACTTC
NA | NA | TRBJ2-2 | TRBV5-1 | 13 | CASSFSNPGELFF | TGCGCCAGCAGCTTTAGCAATCCCGGGGAGCTGTTTTTT
NA | NA | TRBJ2-1 | TRBV10-1 | 15 | CASSEKAAYSGEQFF | TGCGCCAGCAGTGAAAAGGCGGCGTACTCCGGGGAGCAGTTCTTC
NA | NA | TRBJ1-1 | TRBV24-1 | 18 | CATSEGVAKGEWNTEAFF | TGTGCCACCAGTGAGGGTGTGGCGAAGGGGGAGTGGAACACTGAAGCTTTCTTT
NA | NA | TRBJ1-1 | TRBV2 | 14 | CASNAGLMNTEAFF | TGTGCCAGCAACGCAGGTCTAATGAACACTGAAGCTTTCTTT
few | NA | TRBJ1-6 | TRBV27 | 16 | CASSLSFRGVYSPLHF | TGTGCCAGCAGTTTATCATTCAGGGGAGTATACTCACCCCTCCACTTT
NA | NA | TRBJ1-4 | TRBV18 | 14 | CASSPGGNLEKLFF | TGTGCCAGCTCTCCGGGCGGGAACCTTGAAAAACTGTTTTTT
NA | NA | TRBJ2-5 | TRBV5-1 | 15 | CASSLREGNQETQYF | TGCGCCAGCAGCTTGCGGGAAGGGAACCAAGAGACCCAGTACTTC
NA | NA | TRBJ1-3 | TRBV21-1 | 16 | CASSHPGQSSGNTIYF | TGTGCCAGCAGCCACCCCGGACAGTCCTCTGGAAACACCATATATTTT